What follows is one T cell receptor beta chain and its context. The record originates from a study of blood T cell repertoires in COVID-19. Study-wide background: The origin of the acute and convalescent COVID-19 samples was the United States, Italy and Spain. The cDNA or gDNA used as material had been derived from T cells, B-cell-depleted T cells, or PBMCs.

Original handling: By means of reference gene primer amplification, nucleated cell counts were estimated. TCRdb's table, derived via immunoSEQ multiplex PCR, lists solely in-frame clones and lacks some. The DNA gave D and trimming, while V, J and clone size come from that table. There are about 69,000 clones in the sample; 75% to 90% occur only once, and around 29% lies in the top ten. The CDR3 is 17 amino acids. Germline lookup yields CDR1 SNHLY and CDR2 FYNNEI. V was trimmed by 6 bases and J by 1 base, leaving 20 bases between them. The receptor's source is a human donor in a cohort sampled during active COVID-19. The specimen sequenced was peripheral blood. The V and J genes are TRBV2 and TRBJ2-3; D may be TRBD2 (7 bases). CDR3 nucleotides: TGTGCCAGCAGACTATTGGGGGGGGCGCGGGGCACAGATACGCAGTATTTT. The encoded protein is CASRLLGGARGTDTQYF.